These 27 T cell receptor beta chains were sequenced from one sample in a study of CXCR3-negative and CXCR3-positive naive CD8 T cells. All TRB cDNA libraries came from 5' RACE performed with UMI labels. TCRdb re-called the 5' RACE reads and catalogs CDR3 proteins one per entry, DNA excluded. This listing includes about 6,000 distinct CDR3 sequences. The specimen was naive CXCR3- CD8+ T cells from blood. Specified subset: CD45RO-CCR7+CD27+CD95- naive CD8+ T cells lacking CXCR3 (TNR3-). These receptors originate from a human donor in good health. Some clones in this sample may be carry-over from other donors' samples.

This clonotype is called medium-sized based on its frequency. The V call is TRBV7-9, the J call TRBJ2-2; TCRdb outputs TRBD2, but without DNA this stays unchecked. This CDR3 comprises 17 residues. Germline loops: CDR1 SEHNR, CDR2 FQNEAQ (reference sequence). Here the CDR3 reads CASSSSIQREVAGELFF.

The chain links TRBV18 to TRBJ1-2; TCRdb's D call of TRBD1 is untestable without DNA. The CDR3 is made up of 15 amino acids. Germline V CDR1 and CDR2: KGHSH, LQKENI. The CDR3 region is CASSGLTGLNYGYTF.

This clonotype shows up as medium-sized by frequency. The chain recombines TRBV29-1 with TRBJ2-4; the D call from TCRdb, TRBD1, cannot be confirmed without DNA. CDR3 size: 16 residues. CDR1 is SQVTM and CDR2 is ANQGSEA in the germline V gene. CDR3 loop: CSVVPSGTIAKNIQYF.

This clonotype is identified as medium-sized from frequency. This chain uses TRBV7-9 with TRBJ2-7; the TCRdb call, TRBD2, lacks DNA for checking. Germline CDR1 is SEHNR and CDR2 is FQNEAQ (reference sequence). This CDR3 is 16 amino acids long. CDR3 region: CASSPHTPSGMYEQYF.

The V call is TRBV5-1, the J call TRBJ2-7; TCRdb's D call, TRBD1, is unchecked because there is no DNA. Germline lookup yields CDR1 SGHRS and CDR2 YFSETQ. The CDR3 is made up of 13 amino acids. The CDR3 sequence: CASNGDRGYEQYF.

The CDR3 loop reads CASSLGGRARYEQYF. The rearrangement uses TRBV7-9 and TRBJ2-7; TCRdb lists TRBD2, though no DNA is available to test this call. The CDR3 loop spans 15 amino acids. Germline V gives CDR1 SEHNR, CDR2 FQNEAQ (reference sequence).

This chain joins TRBV7-9 and TRBJ2-2; TCRdb indicates TRBD1, and absent DNA this call remains unverified. Per germline, CDR1 SEHNR and CDR2 FQNEAQ (reference sequence). CDR3 length: 16 residues. CDR3: CASSLPGRPNTGELFF.

The genes are TRBV12-3 or TRBV12-4 and TRBJ1-1. This CDR3 comprises 15 residues. The CDR3 is CASSYRGDGNTEAFF.

This clonotype is labeled medium-sized based on frequency. The rearrangement joins TRBV29-1 to TRBJ2-2; TCRdb outputs TRBD2, but without DNA this stays unchecked. Germline V lookup: CDR1 SQVTM, CDR2 ANQGSEA. This CDR3 is built from 14 residues. CDR3 loop: CSALKRANTGELFF.

This clonotype ranks as medium-sized in terms of frequency. J is TRBJ1-2 and V is TRBV29-1; TCRdb's D gene call, TRBD1, goes unchecked for lack of DNA. Germline loops: CDR1 SQVTM, CDR2 ANQGSEA. The CDR3 has 14 residues. The chain's CDR3 is CSVENRITNYGYTF.

V gene TRBV29-1 combines with J gene TRBJ2-2. Germline loops: CDR1 SQVTM, CDR2 ANQGSEA. This CDR3 comprises 12 residues. This chain's CDR3 is CSVVVNTGELFF.

Its frequency marks this clonotype as medium-sized. This chain uses TRBV11-3 with TRBJ1-1; with no DNA, the TCRdb D assignment of TRBD1 cannot be verified. This CDR3 contains 14 residues. Germline V gene lookup returns CDR1 SGHNT and CDR2 YENEEA. The CDR3 loop reads CASSYRGLNTEAFF.

This clonotype is labeled medium-sized (0.01 to 0.1%) based on frequency. The chain uses TRBV20-1 and TRBJ2-3; TCRdb names TRBD2, which stays unverified in the absence of DNA. This CDR3 has 16 residues. The germline V gene has CDR1 DFQATT and CDR2 SNEGSKA (reference sequence). The CDR3 sequence is CSARGLAGLIADTQYF.

This clonotype is labeled medium-sized based on frequency. CDR3 residues: CASRDRGLPGNTIYF. The chain has TRBV6-5 and TRBJ1-3; there is no DNA to check the TCRdb D call of TRBD1. Germline values: CDR1 MNHEY, CDR2 SVGAGI. The CDR3 totals 15 residues.

This chain connects TRBV5-1 to TRBJ1-1; TCRdb reports TRBD1, a call that lacks DNA to check it against. This CDR3 has 13 residues. Germline assignment: CDR1 SGHRS and CDR2 YFSETQ. This CDR3 reads CASSPTGNTEAFF.

The chain couples TRBV29-1 to TRBJ2-3; TCRdb indicates TRBD1, and absent DNA this call remains unverified. This CDR3 is 13 amino acids long. Germline V CDR1 and CDR2: SQVTM, ANQGSEA. CDR3 protein: CSAEQGSTDTQYF.

Judged by frequency, this clonotype is medium-sized. This chain connects TRBV28 to TRBJ2-7; as DNA is missing, the TRBD1 call by TCRdb cannot be tested. Germline V gives CDR1 MDHEN, CDR2 SYDVKM. This CDR3 spans 14 amino acids. CDR3 sequence reads: CASSLRERRHEQYF.

Frequency places this clonotype as medium-sized (0.01 to 0.1%). The chain employs TRBV7-8 and TRBJ2-2; there is no DNA to check the TCRdb D call of TRBD2. The CDR3 loop spans 18 amino acids. Germline CDR1 SGHVS, CDR2 FQNEAQ. The CDR3 protein is CASSSGLAGGLNTGELFF. Drawing the rest from reference TRBV7-8 and TRBJ2-2, the complete variable domain is GAGVSQSPRYKVAKRGQDVALRCDPISGHVSLFWYQQALGQGPEFLTYFQNEAQLDKSGLPSDRFFAERPEGSVSTLKIQRTQQEDSAVYLCASSSGLAGGLNTGELFFGEGSRLTVL.

Frequency places this clonotype as medium-sized. The rearrangement joins TRBV25-1 to TRBJ2-1; TCRdb's D call, TRBD1, is unchecked because there is no DNA. The CDR3 is 13 residues long. Germline V CDR1 and CDR2: MGHDK, SYGVNS. CDR3 loop: CASKGEAYNEQFF.

The rearrangement links TRBV6-6 to TRBJ1-2. CDR3 length equals 15 residues. Germline V CDR1 and CDR2: MNHNY, SVGAGI (reference sequence). The CDR3 here is CASSYEAGGVYGYTF.

In terms of frequency, this clonotype is medium-sized. J is TRBJ1-1 and V is TRBV23-1; no DNA is available, so the TRBD1 call from TCRdb remains unchecked. TRBV23-1 is filed as an ORF, its function uncertain. There are 18 residues in the CDR3. This chain's CDR3 is CATLVGGQTLRENTEAFF.

By frequency, this clonotype registers medium-sized (0.01 to 0.1%). The chain uses TRBV10-2 and TRBJ2-1. This CDR3 region has 13 residues. Germline CDR1 WSHSY, CDR2 SAAADI. CDR3 sequence: CASSESNWDEQFF.

The genes are TRBV5-1 and TRBJ1-6; TCRdb selects TRBD1, and the lack of DNA leaves this call unchecked. From germline, CDR1 is SGHRS and CDR2 YFSETQ. The CDR3 contains 13 residues. CDR3 amino acids: CASHAGEGSPLHF.

The chain has TRBV2 and TRBJ1-2; checking the TCRdb D call of TRBD1 is not possible without DNA. The germline gives CDR1 SNHLY, CDR2 FYNNEI. The CDR3 is made up of 12 amino acids. CDR3 loop: CASSGTEDGYTF. The full variable domain, its missing parts supplied by reference TRBV2 and TRBJ1-2, is EPEVTQTPSHQVTQMGQEVILRCVPISNHLYFYWYRQILGQKVEFLVSFYNNEISEKSEIFDDQFSVERPDGSNFTLKIRSTKLEDSAMYFCASSGTEDGYTFGSGTRLTVV.

The chain recombines TRBV20-1 with TRBJ1-2; TCRdb gives TRBD1 as the D gene, but with no DNA this cannot be confirmed. Germline loops: CDR1 DFQATT, CDR2 SNEGSKA (reference sequence). This CDR3 comprises 14 residues. CDR3 protein: CSARDLEGVHGYTF.

The chain couples TRBV28 to TRBJ2-1; TCRdb's assignment of TRBD1 cannot be checked, as there is no DNA. Germline V gives CDR1 MDHEN, CDR2 SYDVKM. This CDR3 is built from 15 residues. CDR3: CASSSRQVAYNEQFF. Based on the CDR3 plus reference TRBV28 and TRBJ2-1, the full variable domain is DVKVTQSSRYLVKRTGEKVFLECVQDMDHENMFWYRQDPGLGLRLIYFSYDVKMKEKGDIPEGYSVSREKKERFSLILESASTNQTSMYLCASSSRQVAYNEQFFGPGTRLTVL.

CDR3 sequence: CASSYRFDRVSDEQFF. The V call is TRBV6-2 or TRBV6-3, the J call TRBJ2-1; TCRdb designates TRBD1, a call that cannot be tested without DNA. This CDR3 has 16 amino acids. In germline, CDR1 is MNHEY, CDR2 SVGEGT.